This TCR beta chain was found in a study of blood T cell repertoires in COVID-19. As for the study in general: Sources were T cells, B-cell-depleted T cells, or PBMCs; the material itself was cDNA or gDNA.

Authors' methods: Amplification of reference gene primers provided the estimated nucleated cell counts. Produced via immunoSEQ multiplex PCR; TCRdb's table is partial and in-frame only. V and J calls and clone size are those listed in that table; D and trimming were worked out from the DNA. Of fewer than 100,000 clones in the sample, 80% to 90% were seen once. Trimming pared 5 bases from V and 8 bases from J, leaving 16 bases between. This CDR3 is 14 amino acids long. Per the germline V gene, CDR1 is LGHDT and CDR2 is YNNKEL (reference sequence). Sequenced material: peripheral blood. V is TRBV3-1 (or the pseudogene TRBV3-2) and J is TRBJ2-1, with TRBD1 as a possible D gene (8 bases). This clonotype was sampled from a woman of 80 years or more with acute or convalescent COVID-19. This CDR3 reads CASSSPTGGDEQFF. CDR3 DNA sequence: TGTGCCAGCAGCTCGCCCACAGGGGGGGATGAGCAGTTCTTC.